This paragraph covers one TCR beta chain sequence. Original data processing: Quantification of nucleated cells was approximated via reference gene primer amplification. Method: immunoSEQ multiplex PCR; TCRdb's copy keeps in-frame clones and lacks some. V and J calls and clone size are those listed in that table; D and trimming were worked out from the DNA. This table has a few hundred thousand clones, approximately 90% appearing once. Categorization into cohorts depended on clinical history that participants reported. The entry originates in a study of blood T cell repertoires in COVID-19. Across the study: Italy, Spain and the United States were the sources of the convalescent and acute COVID-19 samples. In each case, the material was cDNA or gDNA derived from T cells, B-cell-depleted T cells, or PBMCs.

The CDR3 has 12 residues. Germline V gene sequence: CDR1 KGHDR, CDR2 SFDVKD. Trimming left V 1 base short and J 10 bases short, with 6 bases between. V gene TRBV24-1 combines with J gene TRBJ1-4; D is uncertain. This sequence originates from a man aged 30-40 years who had recovered from COVID-19. The sequencing sample was made of PBMCs or T cells enriched from blood (not recorded which). The CDR3 DNA reads as TGTGCCACCAGTGATTTCGGAGGAAAACTGTTTTTT. Its protein product is CATSDFGGKLFF.